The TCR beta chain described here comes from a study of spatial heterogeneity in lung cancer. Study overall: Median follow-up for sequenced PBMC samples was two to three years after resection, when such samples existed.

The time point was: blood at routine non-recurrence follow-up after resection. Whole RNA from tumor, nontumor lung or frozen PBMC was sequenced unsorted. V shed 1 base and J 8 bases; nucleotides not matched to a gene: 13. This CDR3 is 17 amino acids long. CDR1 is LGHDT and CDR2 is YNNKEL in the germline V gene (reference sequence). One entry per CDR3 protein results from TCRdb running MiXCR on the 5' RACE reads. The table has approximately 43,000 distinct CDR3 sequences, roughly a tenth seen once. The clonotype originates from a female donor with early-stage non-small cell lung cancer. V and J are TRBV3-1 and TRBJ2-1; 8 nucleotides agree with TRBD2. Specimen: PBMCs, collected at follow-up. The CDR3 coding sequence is TGTGCCAGCAGCCAAGTCGCTGGCGGGGGGACTTCGGATGAGCAGTTCTTC. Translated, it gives CASSQVAGGGTSDEQFF.